This T cell receptor (beta chain) was observed in a study of T-cell memory formation after mild COVID-19. As for the study in general: Largely donor-specific TCR clusters were found.

Germline V gene data show CDR1 as MNHNS and CDR2 as SASEGT. Between the trimmed V and J ends, which lost 6 bases and 1 base, there was a span of 16 bases. The CDR3 is made up of 16 amino acids. Each CDR3 protein is one row after TCRdb ran MiXCR on the 5' RACE reads. The data show roughly 250,000 distinct CDR3 sequences, over 15% seen once. The sequence was collected from a man aged 18 to 35 who had mild COVID-19 (a few samples of this study predate the infection). Cell type and time point are not known. Material for sequencing was PBMCs or a T cell subset sorted from them (not recorded which). The chain employs TRBV6-1 and TRBJ2-1; D gene uncertain. The DNA for the CDR3 is TGTGCCAGCAGCGGAATATATAGGCAGTCCTACAATGAGCAGTTCTTC. It translates to CASSGIYRQSYNEQFF.